This TCR beta chain was identified in a study of T cells in Graves' hyperthyroidism and ophthalmopathy (dated by TCRdb to between 2018 and 2020). Study-wide context: Peripheral blood samples were taken at the time of initial diagnosis, prior to any treatment. After sampling, hyperthyroidism patients received methimazole starting at 30 mg daily, and ophthalmopathy patients received high-dose intravenous methylprednisolone. According to the paper, TCR Vbeta CDR3 sequencing was carried out on 135 peripheral blood samples, which came from 40 to 45 ophthalmopathy, 75 or so hyperthyroidism and some 17 progressor patients. TCR V-J signatures able to tell the groups apart were searched for in a discovery cohort of 95 or so patients, of whom around 43 had Graves' ophthalmopathy and about 60 had stable Graves' hyperthyroidism. For training and testing, the roughly 93 patients in the discovery cohort were randomly divided in a 7:3 ratio. An independent validation cohort of fewer than 20 hyperthyroidism patients and about 16 patients who later progressed to ophthalmopathy tested prospective prediction of ophthalmopathy. Thyroid tissue and blood T-cell repertoires from about six Graves' hyperthyroidism patients were also compared in the study. What the authors observed across the whole study: In cross-validation, a model built on a 13 V-J signature told ophthalmopathy apart from stable hyperthyroidism with under 90% sensitivity and 81% to 82% specificity, and in testing the same model reached 80%/75%. During validation, the model predicted progression to ophthalmopathy a median of roughly six months ahead of onset, with around 71% sensitivity and under 85% specificity. Sample size was not statistically predetermined, and blinding of investigators to group allocation was not performed. Most expanded thyroid clonotypes (frequency above 0.001) were also detected in blood, a finding suggesting that blood repertoires may reflect thyroid immune responses.

This clonotype occurred a few times. Which antigen it targets is not known. Nothing much larger sits one base from this clone, and base qualities are not available. The germline V gene sets CDR1 to SNHLY and CDR2 to FYNNEI. The junction shows trimming of 1 base on V and 4 bases on J, and the gene matches do not reach 2 bases of it. From the cysteine through the phenylalanine, the CDR3 covers 15 amino acids. Of the read, only the CDR3 DNA is kept; its 45 bases are in frame from base 1. Stable Graves' hyperthyroidism was defined as the absence of progression to ophthalmopathy over 18 months of follow-up. The hyperthyroidism patients were between 18 and 65 years old and newly diagnosed, with a disease duration of less than 2 months. Exclusion was applied to patients with uncontrolled infections, other autoimmune diseases, pregnancy or lactation. Clinical symptoms, serum thyroxine and TRAb, thyroid ultrasound, and orbital computed tomography formed the basis for the diagnoses. PBMCs were isolated from about 10 ml of fresh peripheral blood by Ficoll-Paque density gradient centrifugation. Total RNA was extracted with Trizol reagent, and quality was checked on an Agilent 2100 Bioanalyzer.

Amplification of TCR beta CDR3 regions was carried out from RNA transcripts. For the first round of RT-PCR on the TCR CDR3, the HTBI primer set was used together with the Qiagen OneStep RT-PCR kit. Libraries were constructed in a second round of multiplex PCR, after which size selection and purification were performed. The libraries were sequenced on an Illumina HiSeq2000 using paired-end 100 bp reads. Turning to the authors' computational methods: SOAPnuke was used to process the raw data, with reads discarded if the reads contained adapters or uncalled bases, had a mean Phred below 15, or lacked an exact constant-primer or identifier match. COPE v1.2.5 was used to merge the high-quality paired reads, and each unique nucleotide sequence was defined as a clonotype. Clonotypes were aligned to IMGT TRBV, TRBD and TRBJ reference segments using MiTCR v1.1. The analysis included only V-J combinations with a frequency above 0.0001, which together covered 99% to 99.2% of the repertoires. A TCS score was defined as the ratio between F50 (clonal expansion) and ExV (chaos), using BLOSUM62-based TCRdist between CDR3 peptides within each V-J. Welch's t-statistics and random forest reduced roughly 500 V-J features to some 14, which were used in a naive Bayes classifier (R e1071). TCRdb reanalyzed the raw reads on its own, using fastp at Q25 for trimming and MiXCR for clone calling, and kept in-frame beta chains. One record per CDR3 amino acid sequence lists the most common genes and DNA. The V and J calls and clone size come from TCRdb's table, not from the authors' own analysis. The sample data list fewer than 350,000 distinct CDR3 sequences, and 20% to 25% of these were observed just once. Of the sample, about 50% falls within the top ten clones.

The sequencing input was blood. The TCR originated in a woman aged 45-65 years with Graves' hyperthyroidism. This sequence uses TRBV2 and TRBJ1-5, with 9 bases matching TRBD1. The bases are TGTGCCAGCAGTGAAGAGGGGACAGGGAATCAGCCCCAGCATTTT. Translated, this gives CASSEEGTGNQPQHF.